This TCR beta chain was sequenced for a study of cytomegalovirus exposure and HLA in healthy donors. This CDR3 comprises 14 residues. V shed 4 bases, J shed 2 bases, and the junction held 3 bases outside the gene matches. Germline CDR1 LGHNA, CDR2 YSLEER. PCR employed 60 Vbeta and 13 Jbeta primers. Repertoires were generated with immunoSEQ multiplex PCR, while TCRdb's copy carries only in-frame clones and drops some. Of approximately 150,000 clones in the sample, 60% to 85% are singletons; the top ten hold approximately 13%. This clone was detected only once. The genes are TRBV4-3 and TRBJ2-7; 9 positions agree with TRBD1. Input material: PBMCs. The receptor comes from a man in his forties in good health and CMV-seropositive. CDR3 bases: TGCGCCAGCAGCCGCAGACAGGGGGCCTACGAGCAGTACTTC. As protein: CASSRRQGAYEQYF.